This TCR beta chain was identified in a study of cytomegalovirus exposure and HLA in healthy donors. This CDR3 spans 13 amino acids. V was shortened by 6 bases and J by 8 bases, with 11 bases between the two germline ends. The germline V gene encodes CDR1 LNHDA and CDR2 SQIVND (reference sequence). In the PCR, 60 Vbeta and 13 Jbeta primers were used. Produced via immunoSEQ multiplex PCR; TCRdb's table is partial and in-frame only. The sample contains 25,000 to 30,000 clones, about 62% of which appear only once. The TCR comes from a male donor in good health and CMV-seropositive. Sequenced: PBMCs. The rearrangement joins TRBV19 to TRBJ1-6, with D perhaps matching TRBD1 (5 bases). The CDR3 DNA reads TGTGCCAGTAGACGGGGGGGTGATTCACCCCTCCACTTT. Amino acids: CASRRGGDSPLHF.